This entry features one TCR beta chain sequence. The data stem from a study of T-cell reconstitution after alpha-beta-depleted transplantation in children. This CDR3 has 15 amino acids. Per germline, CDR1 LGHNA and CDR2 YNFKEQ. Trimming left V 0 bases short and J 4 bases short, with 13 bases between. The TCRbeta library incorporated unique molecular identifiers. TCRdb used MiXCR to reprocess the PCR reads, holding one entry per CDR3 protein. The table shows approximately 340,000 distinct CDR3 sequences, with around a tenth occurring only once. This material consisted of PBMCs from the stem cell graft donor, taken from the stem cell graft. The receptor was isolated from a human donor who donated a stem cell graft to a child with acute lymphoblastic leukemia. V and J are TRBV4-2 and TRBJ2-7; possibly TRBD2 for D (5 bases). The CDR3 DNA follows: TGTGCCAGCAGCCAAGAGTGGACTCCTGATTACGAGCAGTACTTC. As protein: CASSQEWTPDYEQYF.